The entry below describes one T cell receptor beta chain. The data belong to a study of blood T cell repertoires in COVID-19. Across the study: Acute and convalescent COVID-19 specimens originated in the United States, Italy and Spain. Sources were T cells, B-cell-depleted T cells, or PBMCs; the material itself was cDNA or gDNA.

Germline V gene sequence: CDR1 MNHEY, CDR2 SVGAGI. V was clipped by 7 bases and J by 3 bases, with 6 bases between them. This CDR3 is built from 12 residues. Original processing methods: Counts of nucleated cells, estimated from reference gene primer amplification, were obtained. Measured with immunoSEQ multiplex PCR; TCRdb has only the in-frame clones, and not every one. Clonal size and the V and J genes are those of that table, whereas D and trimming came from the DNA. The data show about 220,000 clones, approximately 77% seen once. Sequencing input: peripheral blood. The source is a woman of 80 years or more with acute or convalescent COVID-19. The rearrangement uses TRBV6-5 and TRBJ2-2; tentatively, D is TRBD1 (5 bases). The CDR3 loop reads CASTRDTGELFF. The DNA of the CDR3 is TGTGCCAGCACCAGGGACACCGGGGAGCTGTTTTTT.